This T cell receptor (beta chain) was retrieved from a study of blood T cell repertoires in COVID-19. Study summary: Acute and convalescent COVID-19 samples came from the United States, Italy and Spain.

The table lists this clone with a few counts. The junction differs from germline at one of its ends, possibly a read error. Assay: immunoSEQ multiplex PCR; the TCRdb copy retains only in-frame clones and omits some. The table includes 97,000 or so clones, 79% detected once. Germline CDR1 and CDR2: SGHRS and YFSETQ. This CDR3 is built from 16 residues. V gene TRBV5-1 combines with J gene TRBJ2-6; 7 bases agree with TRBD1. The source material was peripheral blood. This clonotype was obtained from a woman of 80 years or more with active or convalescent COVID-19. Here the CDR3 reads CASSLTTGEGANVLTF. CDR3 in DNA: TGTGCCAGCAGCTTGACCACAGGGGAGGGGGCCAACGTCCTGACTTTC.